The entry below gives a single T cell receptor beta chain sequence along with its context. Its antigen is not known. These data belong to a study of T cells after posttransplantation cyclophosphamide. Study-level findings and limits: Recipient CMV seropositivity and CMV reactivation strongly tracked TRB clonality. Skin or GI-infiltrating T cells shared few TRB sequences with blood. Later blood repertoires were often dominated by clones from the donor CD8+ memory compartment.

Cyclophosphamide on days +3 and +4 followed busulfan-fludarabine conditioning and a marrow graft. Germline CDR1 and CDR2: SGHAT and FQNNGV. V lost 4 bases, J lost 6 bases, and 16 bases lay in between. The CDR3 has 15 residues. Repertoires were generated with immunoSEQ multiplex PCR, while TCRdb's copy carries only in-frame clones and drops some. The table records thousands of clones, just under 75% of them present only once. The clonotype was recovered from a young adult male patient who received an allogeneic stem cell transplant from a related donor, was CMV-positive, and had acute GVHD only. Some of the T cells might come from the graft donor. The sample consisted of PBMCs, taken less than 1,500 days after allogeneic stem cell transplant with posttransplant cyclophosphamide. This chain uses TRBV11-2 with TRBJ1-3; the D gene is possibly TRBD1 (6 bases). As DNA, the CDR3 is TGTGCCAGCAGCTCCCAGGGGCTTAGCGCAAACACCATATATTTT. Translated, it gives CASSSQGLSANTIYF. Full variable domain (remainder filled in from reference TRBV11-2 and TRBJ1-3): EAGVAQSPRYKIIEKRQSVAFWCNPISGHATLYWYQQILGQGPKLLIQFQNNGVVDDSQLPKDRFSAERLKGVDSTLKIQPAKLEDSAVYLCASSSQGLSANTIYFGEGSWLTVV.